This entry lists 9 T cell receptor beta chains sequenced from one sample in a study of T cell changes during pregnancy in multiple sclerosis. Clones were sequenced by immunoSEQ multiplex PCR, and TCRdb holds only the in-frame ones, with some missing. The repertoire includes roughly 79,000 clones, just over 90% of them detected once, and approximately 0.7% sits in the top ten. The sample consisted of peripheral blood, taken in the second trimester of pregnancy. The source is a female donor in good health, enrolled as a control in a pregnancy study.

This clone turned up a few times. This chain uses TRBV19 with TRBJ1-6; tentatively, D is TRBD1 (5 bases). CDR1 is LNHDA, CDR2 SQIVND, per germline (reference sequence). The CDR3 runs to 15 residues. The V gene lost 9 bases and the J gene lost 5 bases, with 17 bases spanning the gap. CDR3 in DNA: TGTGCCAGCACCGTTCAGGGTGGGAATAATTCACCCCTCCACTTT. It specifies CASTVQGGNNSPLHF.

The J gene is TRBJ1-5, the V gene TRBV5-6, with D maybe TRBD1 (6 bases). The CDR3 loop spans 14 amino acids. Germline values: CDR1 SGHDT, CDR2 YYEEEE. The germline V and J ends were trimmed by 1 base and 9 bases, with 14 bases remaining between them. The CDR3 DNA reads TGTGCCAGCAGCTTGTGGACAGTAATTGGGCCCCAGCATTTT. Translation gives CASSLWTVIGPQHF. The full variable domain, its missing parts supplied by reference TRBV5-6 and TRBJ1-5, is DAGVTQSPTHLIKTRGQQVTLRCSPKSGHDTVSWYQQALGQGPQFIFQYYEEEERQRGNFPDRFSGHQFPNYSSELNVNALLLGDSALYLCASSLWTVIGPQHFGDGTRLSIL.

J is TRBJ2-7 and V is TRBV28; 12 bases are a match to TRBD2. This CDR3 spans 15 amino acids. Unmatched junction bases numbered 4, after V lost 4 bases and J lost 3 bases. In germline, CDR1 is MDHEN, CDR2 SYDVKM. The CDR3 is CASSSSSGGVYEQYF. CDR3 nucleotide sequence: TGTGCCAGCAGTTCCTCTAGCGGGGGGGTCTACGAGCAGTACTTC.

The V gene is TRBV5-1, the J gene TRBJ2-3, with 10 bases matching TRBD2. Germline V CDR1 and CDR2: SGHRS, YFSETQ. This CDR3 comprises 18 residues. Losses at the gene ends were 0 bases for V and 1 base for J; bases not matched to a gene: 8. The CDR3 loop is CASSLGPSGGFRTDTQYF. The CDR3 DNA is TGCGCCAGCAGCTTGGGTCCTAGCGGGGGTTTCCGCACAGATACGCAGTATTTT.

The rearrangement links TRBV6-1 to TRBJ2-6; D call uncertain. Germline V gene sequence: CDR1 MNHNS, CDR2 SASEGT. CDR3 size: 13 residues. V was shortened by 3 bases and J by 3 bases, with 3 bases between the two germline ends. DNA of the CDR3: TGTGCCAGCAGTGATAGTGGGGCCAACGTCCTGACTTTC. Amino acid sequence: CASSDSGANVLTF.

The gene calls are TRBV2 and TRBJ2-3; 7 nucleotides agree with TRBD2. Germline V gene data show CDR1 as SNHLY and CDR2 as FYNNEI. The CDR3 contains 16 residues. Trimming cost V 2 bases and J 1 base; bases outside gene matches: 6. CDR3 region: CASSELAGVGTDTQYF. The CDR3 bases are TGTGCCAGCAGTGAACTCGCGGGGGTAGGCACAGATACGCAGTATTTT.

This clone came up once. The CDR3 protein is CASSWAGRNYGYTF. The CDR3 nucleotides are TGTGCCAGCAGTTGGGCAGGCAGGAACTATGGCTACACCTTC. The gene calls are TRBV6-5 and TRBJ1-2; no firm D call. From germline, CDR1 is MNHEY and CDR2 SVGAGI. The CDR3 sequence is 14 residues long. V was trimmed by 4 bases and J by 2 bases, leaving 11 bases between them.

The J gene is TRBJ1-1, the V gene TRBV7-9; 11 nucleotides align to TRBD1. CDR3 length equals 16 residues. Germline CDR1 and CDR2: SEHNR and FQNEAQ (reference sequence). V lost 5 bases and J lost 3; bases outside the gene matches: 8. The CDR3 nucleotides read TGTGCCAGCAGCGACGGGACAGGGGGTAAGGACACTGAAGCTTTCTTT. This encodes CASSDGTGGKDTEAFF.

The gene calls are TRBV10-3 and TRBJ2-2, with D unresolved. V was trimmed by 6 bases and J by 5 bases, leaving 13 bases between them. The CDR3 consists of 14 residues. Germline V gene lookup returns CDR1 ENHRY and CDR2 SYGVKD. CDR3 bases: TGTGCCATCAGATTTACCCAGGCGACCGGGGAGCTGTTTTTT. Encoded protein: CAIRFTQATGELFF.